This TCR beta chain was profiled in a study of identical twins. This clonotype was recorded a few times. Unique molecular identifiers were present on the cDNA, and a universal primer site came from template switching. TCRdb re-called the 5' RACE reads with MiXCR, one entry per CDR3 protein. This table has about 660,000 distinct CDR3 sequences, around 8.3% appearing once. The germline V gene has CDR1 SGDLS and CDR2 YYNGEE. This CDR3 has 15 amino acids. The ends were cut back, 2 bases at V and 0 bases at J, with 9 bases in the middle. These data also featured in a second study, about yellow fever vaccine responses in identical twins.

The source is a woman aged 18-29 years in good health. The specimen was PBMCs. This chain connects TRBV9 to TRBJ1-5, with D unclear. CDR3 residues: CASSVRGYSNQPQHF. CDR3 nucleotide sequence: TGTGCCAGCAGCGTCCGAGGGTATAGCAATCAGCCCCAGCATTTT.